These 31 T cell receptor beta chains share one sample of origin, sequenced in a study of blood T cell repertoires in COVID-19. The data were produced by immunoSEQ multiplex PCR, yet TCRdb's version contains in-frame clones alone and is incomplete. The sample contains about 400,000 clones, just under 90% of which appear only once. Sequencing input: PBMCs or T cells enriched from blood (not recorded which). The receptors stem from a woman in her thirties who had recovered from COVID-19.

The CDR3 coding sequence is TGTGCCAGTAGGGGACAGGGGTACACTGAAGCTTTCTTT. It specifies CASRGQGYTEAFF. The V gene is TRBV19, the J gene TRBJ1-1; 10 bases agree with TRBD1. Germline-derived CDR1 and CDR2 are LNHDA and SQIVND (reference sequence). Trimming removed 6 bases from V and 3 bases from J; junction bases left unmatched: 1. CDR3 length: 13 amino acids. Supplemented by reference TRBV19 and TRBJ1-1, the full variable domain reads DGGITQSPKYLFRKEGQNVTLSCEQNLNHDAMYWYRQDPGQGLRLIYYSQIVNDFQKGDIAEGYSVSREKKESFPLTVTSAQKNPTAFYLCASRGQGYTEAFFGQGTRLTVV.

This chain links TRBV28 with TRBJ2-4; no definite D call. Germline CDR1 is MDHEN and CDR2 is SYDVKM. Trimming removed 5 bases from V and 8 bases from J, with 13 bases in between. This CDR3 is 13 amino acids long. The CDR3 DNA reads as TGTGCCAGCAGTCCCCGGCAACTATACATTCAGTACTTC. Protein product: CASSPRQLYIQYF.

The CDR3 loop reads CASSPSYNEQFF. The CDR3 DNA follows: TGTGCCAGCAGTCCCTCGTACAATGAGCAGTTCTTC. The rearrangement uses TRBV27 and TRBJ2-1; D unresolved. Trimming took 5 bases from V and 4 from J, leaving 6 bases between them. Looked up from germline, CDR1 is MNHEY and CDR2 is SMNVEV (reference sequence). The CDR3 length is 12 residues.

This chain's CDR3 is CATTGTGLYEQYF. CDR3 DNA: TGTGCCACTACCGGGACAGGACTCTACGAGCAGTACTTC. The rearrangement uses TRBV7-9 and TRBJ2-7; TRBD1 aligns across 8 bases. The germline gives CDR1 SEHNR, CDR2 FQNEAQ (reference sequence). V trimming: 10 bases; J trimming: 3 bases; junction bases outside the gene matches: 8. The CDR3 runs 13 residues.

This clone was observed once. This chain joins TRBV4-1 and TRBJ2-7; 12 bases are shared with TRBD2. Germline V gene sequence: CDR1 MGHRA, CDR2 YSYEKL. J was trimmed by 4 bases and V by 3 bases; bases with no gene match: 7. This CDR3 has 16 amino acids. CDR3 nucleotide sequence: TGCGCCAGCAGCCAGGCAAGACTAGCGGGAGTGTACGAGCAGTACTTC. Its protein product is CASSQARLAGVYEQYF.

The chain uses TRBV6-5 and TRBJ1-2; perhaps TRBD1 as D (5 bases). Germline CDR1 is MNHEY and CDR2 is SVGAGI. The germline V and J ends were trimmed by 8 bases and 4 bases, with 14 bases remaining between them. The CDR3 is 13 residues long. In DNA form, the CDR3 reads TGTGCCAGCGGACGCGGGGGTTCCTATGGCTACACCTTC. This encodes CASGRGGSYGYTF.

CDR3 nucleotides: TGTGCCAGCAGTTGGACCGGGAATTACGAGCAGTACTTC. Protein product: CASSWTGNYEQYF. This chain joins TRBV12-3 or TRBV12-4 and TRBJ2-7, with D possibly TRBD2 on 5 matching bases. This CDR3 spans 13 amino acids. Trimming pared 4 bases from V and 4 bases from J, leaving 11 bases between.

The gene calls are TRBV29-1 and TRBJ1-1, with 7 bases fitting TRBD1. Germline values: CDR1 SQVTM, CDR2 ANQGSEA. The CDR3 contains 14 residues. Trimming at V came to 5 bases and at J to 5 bases, leaving 11 bases not matched to a gene. The CDR3 region is CSVLTGKGLTEAFF. CDR3 coding DNA: TGCAGCGTTCTGACAGGGAAAGGATTAACTGAAGCTTTCTTT.

This sequence joins TRBV20-1 and TRBJ2-1; 9 bases are a match to TRBD2. J lost 8 bases, V lost 3 bases, and 5 bases had no gene match. CDR3 size: 13 residues. The germline CDR1 and CDR2 sequences are DFQATT and SNEGSKA (reference sequence). The CDR3 sequence: CSASLAGGDEQFF. The CDR3, as DNA: TGCAGTGCTAGTCTTGCGGGGGGGGATGAGCAGTTCTTC.

V gene TRBV5-8 combines with J gene TRBJ1-5; D is uncertain. V dropped 6 bases and J dropped 5 bases, with 12 bases sitting between them. Germline assignment: CDR1 SGHTS and CDR2 YDEGEE. The CDR3 covers 13 residues. The chain's CDR3 is CASTGGRYQPQHF. The CDR3 DNA follows: TGTGCCAGCACGGGAGGGCGTTATCAGCCCCAGCATTTT.

This chain joins TRBV14 and TRBJ2-1; 13 bases line up with TRBD2. The CDR3 is 18 amino acids. The V segment lost 2 bases and the J segment 6 bases; nucleotides outside the gene matches: 10. Looked up from germline, CDR1 is SGHDN and CDR2 is FVKESK. CDR3 loop: CASSQLLLAGGRSNEQFF. DNA for the CDR3: TGTGCCAGCAGCCAACTTTTACTAGCGGGGGGGCGTAGCAATGAGCAGTTCTTC.

V usage is TRBV5-1 and J usage is TRBJ1-1; 8 bases map to TRBD1. Trimming took 9 bases from V and 5 from J; bases not matched to a gene: 9. The germline V gene encodes CDR1 SGHRS and CDR2 YFSETQ. This CDR3 has 13 residues. CDR3 protein: CATSGGLGTEAFF. In nucleotides, the CDR3 is TGCGCCACCTCAGGGGGCCTCGGGACTGAAGCTTTCTTT.

The rearrangement links TRBV7-6 to TRBJ2-7; a weak D match, TRBD2 (6 bases). V was cut by 1 base and J by 5 bases, with 12 bases left in between. Germline loops: CDR1 SGHVS, CDR2 FNYEAQ. This CDR3 has 14 residues. The CDR3 protein is CASSLDGRGDEQYF. DNA for the CDR3: TGTGCCAGCAGCTTAGACGGGAGAGGTGACGAGCAGTACTTC.

The CDR3 DNA follows: TGTGCCAGCTCACGCGAGACTGAATCCCTTCAGCCCCAGCATTTT. Translating gives CASSRETESLQPQHF. The V gene is TRBV18, the J gene TRBJ1-5; no definite D call. The CDR3 is 15 amino acids. V lost 4 bases, J lost 6 bases, and 16 bases lay in between. Germline V lookup: CDR1 KGHSH, CDR2 LQKENI.

The rearrangement links TRBV2 to TRBJ2-3; D ambiguous. The germline CDR1 and CDR2 sequences are SNHLY and FYNNEI. The ends were cut back, 8 bases at V and 5 bases at J, with 11 bases in the middle. The CDR3 is 12 amino acids. The CDR3 region is CASSEEVDTQYF. For the CDR3, the DNA is TGTGCCAGCTCCGAAGAGGTAGATACGCAGTATTTT.

The chain links TRBV24-1 to TRBJ2-3; a possible D gene is TRBD2 (5 bases). Germline loops: CDR1 KGHDR, CDR2 SFDVKD. The ends were cut back, 9 bases at V and 6 bases at J, with 15 bases in the middle. The CDR3 has 13 residues. CDR3 in DNA: TGTGCCACCGAGAACCCTGGGAGCGATACGCAGTATTTT. Residues: CATENPGSDTQYF.

This clone was detected once. Different DNA sequences within this sample yield the same CDR3. The chain has TRBV24-1 and TRBJ2-1; 9 bases align to TRBD1. The CDR3 spans 15 residues. The ends lost 12 bases at V and 3 bases at J; junction bases unmatched: 11. Germline CDR1 KGHDR, CDR2 SFDVKD. CDR3 sequence reads: CAADYRGQFYNEQFF. In DNA, the CDR3 is TGTGCCGCAGACTACAGGGGGCAGTTCTACAATGAGCAGTTCTTC.

The chain couples TRBV5-1 to TRBJ2-5; 16 bases are shared with TRBD2. The germline V gene has CDR1 SGHRS and CDR2 YFSETQ. V dropped 3 bases and J dropped 5; count of bases not matched to a gene: 10. The CDR3 spans 18 residues. CDR3 in DNA: TGCGCCAGCAGCTACACTGGGACTAGCGGGAGGGTTGAGGAGACCCAGTACTTC. This encodes CASSYTGTSGRVEETQYF.

The chain has TRBV4-1 and TRBJ1-4, with D possibly being TRBD1 (5 bases). V was cut by 3 bases and J by 7 bases, with 9 bases left in between. The germline gives CDR1 MGHRA, CDR2 YSYEKL. This CDR3 is 13 amino acids long. As DNA, the CDR3 is TGCGCCAGCAGCCACGGGGGACCTGAAAAACTGTTTTTT. Amino acids: CASSHGGPEKLFF.

This chain uses TRBV12-3 or TRBV12-4 with TRBJ1-3, with 7 positions matching TRBD1. There are 13 residues in the CDR3. J lost 2 bases, V lost 7 bases, and 2 bases had no gene match. CDR3 in DNA: TGTGCCAGCATCAGGGGGGCTGGAAACACCATATATTTT. It is translated as CASIRGAGNTIYF.

The V gene is TRBV2, the J gene TRBJ1-5; D unresolved. Trimming pared 2 bases from V and 1 base from J, leaving 9 bases between. The CDR3 loop spans 15 amino acids. Germline CDR1 SNHLY, CDR2 FYNNEI. The CDR3 sequence: CASSEKSRSNQPQHF. Here the CDR3 DNA reads TGTGCCAGCAGTGAAAAGTCTCGGAGCAATCAGCCCCAGCATTTT.

The chain recombines TRBV6-1 with TRBJ1-6, with TRBD1 matching 8 bases. CDR1 and CDR2 (germline): MNHNS, SASEGT. This CDR3 has 18 amino acids. V was clipped by 1 base and J by 5 bases; unmatched bases: 10. The CDR3 nucleotides are TGTGCCAGCAGTGAAGTCCCGGGACAGGCGGTAAATAATTCACCCCTCCACTTT. This encodes CASSEVPGQAVNNSPLHF.

V gene TRBV29-1 combines with J gene TRBJ2-7, with D perhaps matching TRBD2 (5 bases). CDR3 length equals 12 residues. V lost 6 bases and J lost 0, with 9 bases in between. Germline V gene sequence: CDR1 SQVTM, CDR2 ANQGSEA. The CDR3 protein is CSVVGDSYEQYF. CDR3 bases: TGCAGCGTGGTCGGGGACTCCTACGAGCAGTACTTC.

The chain couples TRBV19 to TRBJ2-5, with 8 bases aligning to TRBD1. The CDR3 length is 14 residues. Germline lookup yields CDR1 LNHDA and CDR2 SQIVND (reference sequence). The V gene end was trimmed by 4 bases and the J gene end by 4 bases; junction bases not matched to a gene: 5. CDR3 region: CASSTPGGRETQYF. The CDR3 coding sequence is TGTGCCAGTAGTACCCCAGGGGGCAGAGAGACCCAGTACTTC.

V and J are TRBV15 and TRBJ1-2; a weak D match, TRBD1 (5 bases). This CDR3 has 13 amino acids. The germline V and J ends were trimmed by 2 bases and 4 bases, with 8 bases remaining between them. CDR1 is LNHNV, CDR2 YYDKDF, per germline (reference sequence). The CDR3 nucleotides are TGTGCCACCAGCAGATCGACAGCCTATGGCTACACCTTC. Its translation: CATSRSTAYGYTF.

The count of this clone is one. V and J are TRBV30 and TRBJ1-1, with D tentatively TRBD1 (5 bases). V was shortened by 1 base and J by 1 base, with 13 bases between the two germline ends. This CDR3 has 15 amino acids. Looked up from germline, CDR1 is GTSNPN and CDR2 is SVGIG (reference sequence). The CDR3 reads CAWSGLGPWNTEAFF. The CDR3 nucleotides read TGTGCCTGGAGTGGATTGGGGCCGTGGAACACTGAAGCTTTCTTT.

The V gene is TRBV11-3, the J gene TRBJ2-1; no definite D call. This CDR3 spans 11 amino acids. The germline V and J ends were trimmed by 0 bases and 8 bases, with 2 bases remaining between them. The V gene's germline CDR1 is SGHNT and CDR2 YENEEA. The CDR3 reads CASSLDYEQFF. The CDR3 DNA reads as TGTGCCAGCAGCTTAGACTATGAGCAGTTCTTC.

The chain joins TRBV7-9 to TRBJ2-7, with a tentative D call TRBD1 (5 bases). The V end was cut by 1 base, the J end by 6 bases, with 13 bases between. The germline V gene encodes CDR1 SEHNR and CDR2 FQNEAQ (reference sequence). This CDR3 contains 14 residues. The CDR3 DNA follows: TGTGCCAGCAGCTTAGTAGGGCAGGGTAGCGAGCAGTACTTC. Residues: CASSLVGQGSEQYF.

Written as DNA, the CDR3 is TGTGCCAGCAGTATACCCGGGACAGGGAATTCACCCCTCCACTTT. This encodes CASSIPGTGNSPLHF. The chain has TRBV25-1 and TRBJ1-6; 9 nucleotides agree with TRBD1. Germline V gene lookup returns CDR1 MGHDK and CDR2 SYGVNS. With 5 bases clipped from V and 7 bases from J, the junction kept 6 bases outside the gene matches. This CDR3 spans 15 amino acids.

The chain links TRBV18 to TRBJ1-5; 8 bases agree with TRBD1. Germline trimming cut 5 bases from V and 2 bases from J; bases unmatched to any gene: 2. Per germline, CDR1 KGHSH and CDR2 LQKENI. The CDR3 contains 14 residues. As DNA, the CDR3 is TGTGCCAGCTCAGCGACAGGGGGCAATCAGCCCCAGCATTTT. Protein sequence: CASSATGGNQPQHF.

The genes are TRBV6-2 or TRBV6-3 and TRBJ2-3, with D possibly being TRBD1 (5 bases). V lost 5 bases, J lost 3 bases, and 15 bases lay in between. The CDR3 is 15 residues long. Germline CDR1 and CDR2: MNHEY and SVGEGT. DNA of the CDR3: TGTGCCAGCAGTGTTACAGGTCAAAGGACAGATACGCAGTATTTT. Its translation: CASSVTGQRTDTQYF.